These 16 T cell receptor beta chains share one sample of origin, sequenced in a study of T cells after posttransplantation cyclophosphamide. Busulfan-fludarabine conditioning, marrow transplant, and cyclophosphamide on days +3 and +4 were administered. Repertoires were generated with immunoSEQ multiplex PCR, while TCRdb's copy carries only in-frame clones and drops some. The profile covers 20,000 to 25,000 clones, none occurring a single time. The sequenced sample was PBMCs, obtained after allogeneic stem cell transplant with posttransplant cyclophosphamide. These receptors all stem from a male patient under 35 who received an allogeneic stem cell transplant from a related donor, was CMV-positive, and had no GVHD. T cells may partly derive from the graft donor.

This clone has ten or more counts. CDR3 coding DNA: TGCGCCAGCAGCTTGATGGGGACGGGGGTCACAGATACGCAGTATTTT. This gives the protein CASSLMGTGVTDTQYF. The genes are TRBV5-1 and TRBJ2-3, with a weak D call TRBD2 (6 bases). V was clipped by 1 base and J by 2 bases, with 14 bases between them. This CDR3 is built from 16 residues. Germline-derived CDR1 and CDR2 are SGHRS and YFSETQ.

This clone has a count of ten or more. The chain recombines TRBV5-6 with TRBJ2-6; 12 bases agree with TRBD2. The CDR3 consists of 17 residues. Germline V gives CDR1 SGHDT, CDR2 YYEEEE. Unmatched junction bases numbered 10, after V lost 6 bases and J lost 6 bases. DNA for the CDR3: TGTGCCAGCATCATGCTAGCGGGGGGGGCTTCGGCCAACGTCCTGACTTTC. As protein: CASIMLAGGASANVLTF.

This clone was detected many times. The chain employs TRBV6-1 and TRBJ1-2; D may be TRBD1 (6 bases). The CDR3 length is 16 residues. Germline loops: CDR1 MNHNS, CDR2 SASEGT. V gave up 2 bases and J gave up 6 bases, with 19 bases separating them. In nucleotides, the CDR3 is TGTGCCAGCAGTGAAAGTCTACGACATAGGGGGAATGGCTACACCTTC. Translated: CASSESLRHRGNGYTF.

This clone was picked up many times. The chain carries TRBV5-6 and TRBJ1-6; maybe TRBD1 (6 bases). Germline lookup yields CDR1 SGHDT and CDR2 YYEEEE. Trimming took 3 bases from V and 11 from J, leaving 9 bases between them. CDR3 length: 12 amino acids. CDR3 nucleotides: TGTGCCAGCAGCTCCAGGGGTGCACCCCTCCACTTT. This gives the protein CASSSRGAPLHF. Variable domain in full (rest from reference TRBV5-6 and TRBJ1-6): DAGVTQSPTHLIKTRGQQVTLRCSPKSGHDTVSWYQQALGQGPQFIFQYYEEEERQRGNFPDRFSGHQFPNYSSELNVNALLLGDSALYLCASSSRGAPLHFGNGTRLTVT.

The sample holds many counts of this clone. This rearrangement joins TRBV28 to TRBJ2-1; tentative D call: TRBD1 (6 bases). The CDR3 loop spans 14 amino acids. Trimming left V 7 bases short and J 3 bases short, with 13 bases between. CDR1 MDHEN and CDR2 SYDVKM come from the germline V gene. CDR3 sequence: CASTADSDYNEQFF. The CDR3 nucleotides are TGTGCCAGCACCGCGGACAGCGACTACAATGAGCAGTTCTTC.

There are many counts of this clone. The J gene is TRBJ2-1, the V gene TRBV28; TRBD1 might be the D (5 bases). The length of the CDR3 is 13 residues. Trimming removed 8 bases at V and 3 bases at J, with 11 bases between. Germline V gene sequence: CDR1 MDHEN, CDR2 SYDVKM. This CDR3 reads CASVQGFYNEQFF. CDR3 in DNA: TGTGCCAGCGTCCAGGGTTTCTACAATGAGCAGTTCTTC.

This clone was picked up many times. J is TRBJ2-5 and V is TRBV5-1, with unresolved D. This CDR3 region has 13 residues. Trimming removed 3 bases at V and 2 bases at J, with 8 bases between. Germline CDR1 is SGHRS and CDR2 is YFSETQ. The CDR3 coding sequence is TGCGCCAGCAGCTCCCTTTTTCAAGAGACCCAGTACTTC. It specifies CASSSLFQETQYF.

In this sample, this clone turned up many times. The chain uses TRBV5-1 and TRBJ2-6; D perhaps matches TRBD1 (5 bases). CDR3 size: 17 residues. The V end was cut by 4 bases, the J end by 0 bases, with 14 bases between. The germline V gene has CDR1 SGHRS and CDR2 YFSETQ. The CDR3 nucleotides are TGCGCCAGCAGCCTGGGAACAGGCGTCTCTGGGGCCAACGTCCTGACTTTC. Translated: CASSLGTGVSGANVLTF.

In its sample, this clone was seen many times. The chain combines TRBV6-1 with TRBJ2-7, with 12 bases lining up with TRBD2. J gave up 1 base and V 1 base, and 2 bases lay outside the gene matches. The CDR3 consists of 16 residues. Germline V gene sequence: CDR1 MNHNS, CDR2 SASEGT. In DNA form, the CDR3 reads TGTGCCAGCAGTGAAGGGACTAGCGGGGATTCCTACGAGCAGTACTTC. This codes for CASSEGTSGDSYEQYF.

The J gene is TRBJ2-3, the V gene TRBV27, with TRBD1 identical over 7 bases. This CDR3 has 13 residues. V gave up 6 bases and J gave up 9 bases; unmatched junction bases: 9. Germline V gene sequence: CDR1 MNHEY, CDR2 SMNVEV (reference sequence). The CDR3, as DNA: TGTGCCAGCAGATCCTCGGGACAGCAAACGCAGTATTTT. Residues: CASRSSGQQTQYF.

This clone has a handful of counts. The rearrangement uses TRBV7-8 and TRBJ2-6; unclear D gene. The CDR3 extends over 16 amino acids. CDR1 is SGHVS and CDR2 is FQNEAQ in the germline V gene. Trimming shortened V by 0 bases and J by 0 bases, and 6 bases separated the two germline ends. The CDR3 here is CASSLASLSGANVLTF. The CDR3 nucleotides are TGTGCCAGCAGCTTAGCGTCTCTCTCTGGGGCCAACGTCCTGACTTTC.

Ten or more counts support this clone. CDR3 coding DNA: TGCACCAGCAGCCAAGATCAGGGTGGAACAGGTCCGAACTATGGCTACACCTTC. Amino acid sequence: CTSSQDQGGTGPNYGYTF. The chain combines TRBV1 with TRBJ1-2; the tabulated D call, TRBD1, remains unverified against the DNA. TRBV1 is tagged as a pseudogene. The CDR3 totals 18 residues.

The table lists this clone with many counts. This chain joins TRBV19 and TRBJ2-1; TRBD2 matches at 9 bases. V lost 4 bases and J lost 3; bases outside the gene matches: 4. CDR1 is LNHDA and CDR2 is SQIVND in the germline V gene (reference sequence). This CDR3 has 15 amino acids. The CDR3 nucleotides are TGTGCCAGTAGTACACTGACTAGCGGCTACAATGAGCAGTTCTTC. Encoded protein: CASSTLTSGYNEQFF.

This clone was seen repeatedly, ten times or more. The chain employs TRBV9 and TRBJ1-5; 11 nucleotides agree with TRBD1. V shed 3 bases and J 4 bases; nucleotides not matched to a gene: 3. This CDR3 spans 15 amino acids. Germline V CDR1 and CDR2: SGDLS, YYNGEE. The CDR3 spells CASSEGDRGNQPQHF. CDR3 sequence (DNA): TGTGCCAGCAGCGAGGGGGACAGGGGGAATCAGCCCCAGCATTTT. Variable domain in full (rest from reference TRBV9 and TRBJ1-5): DSGVTQTPKHLITATGQRVTLRCSPRSGDLSVYWYQQSLDQGLQFLIQYYNGEERAKGNILERFSAQQFPDLHSELNLSSLELGDSALYFCASSEGDRGNQPQHFGDGTRLSIL.

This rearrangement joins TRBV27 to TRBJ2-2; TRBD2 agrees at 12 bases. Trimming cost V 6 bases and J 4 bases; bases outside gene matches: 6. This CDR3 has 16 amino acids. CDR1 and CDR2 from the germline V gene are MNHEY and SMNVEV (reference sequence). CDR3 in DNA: TGTGCCAGCAGCCGCAGACTAGCGGGAGCCACCGGGGAGCTGTTTTTT. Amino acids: CASSRRLAGATGELFF.

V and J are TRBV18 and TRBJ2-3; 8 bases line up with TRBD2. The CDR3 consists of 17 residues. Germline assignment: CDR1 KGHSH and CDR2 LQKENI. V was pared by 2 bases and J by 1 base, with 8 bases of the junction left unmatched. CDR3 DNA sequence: TGTGCCAGCTCACCATCGCTGTCTAGCGGGCGCACAGATACGCAGTATTTT. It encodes CASSPSLSSGRTDTQYF.